A single sample is the source of the 31 T cell receptor beta chains below, sequenced in a study of shared clonotypes between healthy human individuals. Clones were read by immunoSEQ multiplex PCR, and TCRdb kept only the in-frame ones, dropping some. This sample carries hundreds of thousands of clones, approximately 79% of them seen once, and the ten largest clones take approximately 1.7%. The specimen was memory CD4+ T cells sorted from blood. Documented subset: CD45RA-negative fraction. These TCRs come from a woman aged 25-40 years in good health.

The chain is built from TRBV28 and TRBJ2-5, with TRBD2 matching 7 bases. From germline, CDR1 is MDHEN and CDR2 SYDVKM. The CDR3 consists of 15 residues. Trimming removed 2 bases from V and 5 bases from J; junction bases left unmatched: 8. The CDR3 here is CASSLRLSGTETQYF. The CDR3 DNA reads TGTGCCAGCAGTTTAAGACTAAGCGGGACGGAGACCCAGTACTTC. The full variable domain, rest sourced from reference TRBV28 and TRBJ2-5, is DVKVTQSSRYLVKRTGEKVFLECVQDMDHENMFWYRQDPGLGLRLIYFSYDVKMKEKGDIPEGYSVSREKKERFSLILESASTNQTSMYLCASSLRLSGTETQYFGPGTRLLVL.

CDR3 in DNA: TGTGCCAGCAGTCCGGTGGGGGGGCGGTGGACTTTCTTT. It yields the protein CASSPVGGRWTFF. The chain links TRBV6-1 to TRBJ1-1; weak D call: TRBD1 (6 bases). V lost 5 bases to trimming and J lost 12 bases, with 19 bases between them. Germline assignment: CDR1 MNHNS and CDR2 SASEGT. This CDR3 contains 13 residues.

The gene calls are TRBV10-3 and TRBJ2-3; TRBD2 matches at 9 bases. Germline V gene sequence: CDR1 ENHRY, CDR2 SYGVKD. CDR3 size: 15 residues. V lost 7 bases to trimming and J lost 5 bases; unmatched junction nucleotides: 10. In DNA form, the CDR3 reads TGTGCCATCATGCGGGAGGGAGGGGGAAAAGATACGCAGTATTTT. It is translated as CAIMREGGGKDTQYF.

Comment on this clone: A read error is possible here, since a much larger clone lies one base away. The sample holds other DNA sequences that translate to the same CDR3. V usage is TRBV5-1 and J usage is TRBJ2-3; D is ambiguous. V was clipped by 2 bases and J by 6 bases, with 10 bases between them. CDR3 length: 13 amino acids. Per germline, CDR1 SGHRS and CDR2 YFSETQ. CDR3 region: CASSFGQADTQYF. In nucleotides, the CDR3 is TGCGCCAGCAGCTTTGGCCAGGCGGATACGCAGTATTTT.

V usage is TRBV27 and J usage is TRBJ2-7; TRBD2 matches at 9 bases. CDR1 MNHEY and CDR2 SMNVEV come from the germline V gene (reference sequence). The CDR3 totals 15 residues. J gave up 2 bases and V 3 bases, and 5 bases lay outside the gene matches. The CDR3 protein is CASSFLAGGAYEQYF. The CDR3 nucleotides are TGTGCCAGCAGTTTTCTGGCGGGAGGGGCCTACGAGCAGTACTTC.

The V gene is TRBV2, the J gene TRBJ2-2; 9 positions agree with TRBD2. The germline gives CDR1 SNHLY, CDR2 FYNNEI. V lost 5 bases and J lost 6; bases outside the gene matches: 13. This CDR3 comprises 17 residues. The CDR3 DNA reads TGTGCCAGCAGTTTTATAGCGGGAGTGGGATGGGCCGGGGAGCTGTTTTTT. Translation: CASSFIAGVGWAGELFF.

The chain carries TRBV13 and TRBJ2-5; D unclear. The CDR3 is 15 amino acids. The germline CDR1 and CDR2 sequences are PRHDT and FYEKMQ (reference sequence). Deletions cut 0 bases from V and 5 bases from J, with 13 bases between. The CDR3 reads CASSLGYGHGETQYF. The CDR3 DNA reads as TGTGCCAGCAGCTTAGGATATGGCCACGGGGAGACCCAGTACTTC.

This clone was seen a single time. The rearrangement uses TRBV5-4 and TRBJ2-5; 12 bases fit TRBD1. The germline V gene encodes CDR1 SGHNT and CDR2 YYREEE (reference sequence). The CDR3 consists of 15 residues. With 3 bases clipped from V and 11 bases from J, the junction kept 11 bases outside the gene matches. Here the CDR3 reads CASSSSGTGGLEQYF. The CDR3, as DNA: TGTGCCAGCAGCTCTTCCGGGACAGGGGGCCTTGAGCAGTACTTC.

This chain links TRBV11-2 with TRBJ2-7; D gene ambiguous. The germline CDR1 and CDR2 sequences are SGHAT and FQNNGV. The CDR3 is 14 residues long. V was clipped by 5 bases and J by 2 bases, with 13 bases between them. CDR3 sequence: CASSPDLKPYEQYF. In DNA form, the CDR3 reads TGTGCCAGCAGCCCCGACTTAAAACCCTACGAGCAGTACTTC.

The chain recombines TRBV4-1 with TRBJ1-4, with D maybe TRBD1 (5 bases). V lost 4 bases, J lost 1 base, and 13 bases lay in between. Germline V CDR1 and CDR2: MGHRA, YSYEKL. CDR3 length equals 16 residues. This CDR3 reads CASSPRSGVTNEKLFF. DNA of the CDR3: TGCGCCAGCAGCCCGAGATCGGGGGTAACTAATGAAAAACTGTTTTTT.

This chain connects TRBV28 to TRBJ2-3, with 12 bases matching TRBD2. From germline, CDR1 is MDHEN and CDR2 SYDVKM. With V trimmed by 5 bases and J by 2 bases, 14 bases remained unmatched. This CDR3 is 19 amino acids long. The CDR3, as DNA: TGTGCCAGCAGTCCCAACGGACTAGCGGGATCCATGCCCACAGATACGCAGTATTTT. Translation gives CASSPNGLAGSMPTDTQYF.

This clone has a handful of counts. Other DNA variants within this sample encode the same CDR3. The rearrangement joins TRBV7-9 to TRBJ2-1, with 7 positions matching TRBD2. This CDR3 region has 16 residues. V was pared by 5 bases and J by 3 bases, with 10 bases of the junction left unmatched. Germline assignment: CDR1 SEHNR and CDR2 FQNEAQ (reference sequence). The CDR3 spells CASSPRGGSGYNEQFF. The CDR3 coding sequence is TGTGCCAGCAGCCCAAGGGGCGGGAGCGGCTACAATGAGCAGTTCTTC. Combining the CDR3 with reference TRBV7-9 and TRBJ2-1 gives the whole variable domain DTGVSQNPRHKITKRGQNVTFRCDPISEHNRLYWYRQTLGQGPEFLTYFQNEAQLEKSRLLSDRFSAERPKGSFSTLEIQRTEQGDSAMYLCASSPRGGSGYNEQFFGPGTRLTVL.

The J gene is TRBJ1-3, the V gene TRBV7-2; D ambiguous. Trimming removed 1 base at V and 3 bases at J, with 7 bases between. This CDR3 spans 14 amino acids. Germline lookup yields CDR1 SGHTA and CDR2 FQGNSA. CDR3 nucleotides: TGTGCCAGCAGCTTAGACCTCGATGGAAACACCATATATTTT. Its translation is CASSLDLDGNTIYF.

This clone turned up a few times. J is TRBJ1-3 and V is TRBV6-4; D not certain. This CDR3 spans 14 amino acids. Trimming pared 0 bases from V and 4 bases from J, leaving 7 bases between. Germline V lookup: CDR1 MRHNA, CDR2 SNTAGT. CDR3 residues: CASSDSRWGNTIYF. CDR3 coding DNA: TGTGCCAGCAGTGACTCCCGGTGGGGAAACACCATATATTTT.

This clone was recorded only once. This specimen includes other DNA sequences encoding the same CDR3. The rearrangement links TRBV5-1 to TRBJ1-5, with 8 bases that match TRBD1. Germline CDR1 is SGHRS and CDR2 is YFSETQ. This CDR3 contains 14 residues. V shed 3 bases and J 7 bases; nucleotides not matched to a gene: 6. CDR3 amino acids: CASSSGGSGQPQHF. CDR3 in DNA: TGCGCCAGCAGCTCAGGGGGCTCGGGGCAGCCCCAGCATTTT.

The chain links TRBV5-1 to TRBJ2-1; D not resolved. Trimming pared 0 bases from V and 6 bases from J, leaving 10 bases between. CDR3 length equals 14 residues. Germline lookup yields CDR1 SGHRS and CDR2 YFSETQ. CDR3 nucleotide sequence: TGCGCCAGCAGCTTGGCCTTGGAATGCAATGAGCAGTTCTTC. Its protein is CASSLALECNEQFF.

This chain uses TRBV27 with TRBJ2-1; 14 bases line up with TRBD2. This CDR3 spans 19 amino acids. V dropped 2 bases and J dropped 6; count of bases not matched to a gene: 12. Germline CDR1 MNHEY, CDR2 SMNVEV (reference sequence). The CDR3 sequence: CASSLAPWQTSGRANEQFF. Here the CDR3 DNA reads TGTGCCAGCAGTTTAGCTCCTTGGCAGACTAGCGGGAGGGCCAATGAGCAGTTCTTC.

The J gene is TRBJ1-2, the V gene TRBV19; a weak D match, TRBD1 (5 bases). Trimming removed 9 bases at V and 7 bases at J, with 21 bases between. The CDR3 runs to 14 residues. Germline V gene lookup returns CDR1 LNHDA and CDR2 SQIVND (reference sequence). The CDR3 DNA sequence: TGTGCCAGCAAGGAAAAGGGCAGGGCGGCTGGCTACACCTTC. The encoded protein is CASKEKGRAAGYTF.

This chain uses TRBV7-9 with TRBJ2-1, with TRBD2 identical over 8 bases. This CDR3 is built from 16 residues. The ends lost 1 base at V and 4 bases at J; junction bases unmatched: 6. Per germline, CDR1 SEHNR and CDR2 FQNEAQ (reference sequence). This chain's CDR3 is CASSLVWGLGYNEQFF. The CDR3 DNA reads as TGTGCCAGCAGCTTAGTTTGGGGACTAGGTTACAATGAGCAGTTCTTC.

Concerning this clone itself: Other DNA sequences of this sample code for an identical CDR3. This chain connects TRBV27 to TRBJ1-5; unclear D gene. From germline, CDR1 is MNHEY and CDR2 SMNVEV (reference sequence). V dropped 3 bases and J dropped 1 base, with 7 bases sitting between them. The CDR3 sequence is 14 residues long. CDR3 amino acids: CASSLRESNQPQHF. DNA of the CDR3: TGTGCCAGCAGTTTGCGCGAGAGCAATCAGCCCCAGCATTTT.

The J gene is TRBJ2-5, the V gene TRBV23-1, with 9 bases matching TRBD1. TRBV23-1 has ORF status, its function being uncertain. This CDR3 has 17 residues. After removal of 2 bases from V and 3 bases from J, the junction contained 10 bases not matched to a gene. The CDR3 region is CASSQAWTGAEKETQYF. Written as DNA, the CDR3 is TGCGCCAGCAGTCAAGCCTGGACAGGGGCGGAAAAAGAGACCCAGTACTTC.

This chain joins TRBV5-4 and TRBJ2-2; TRBD2 matches at 9 bases. Germline V gene sequence: CDR1 SGHNT, CDR2 YYREEE (reference sequence). The CDR3 is 17 residues long. V shed 4 bases and J 6 bases; nucleotides not matched to a gene: 13. CDR3 in amino acids: CASSPEPGLARSGELFF. CDR3 DNA sequence: TGTGCCAGCAGCCCAGAACCGGGACTAGCACGGTCCGGGGAGCTGTTTTTT.

This sequence joins TRBV11-3 and TRBJ1-5; D ambiguous. The CDR3 runs 18 residues. V was trimmed by 1 base and J by 2 bases, leaving 18 bases between them. Germline loops: CDR1 SGHNT, CDR2 YENEEA. CDR3 sequence reads: CASSLVLGGISGNQPQHF. The CDR3 DNA sequence: TGTGCCAGCAGCTTAGTTTTGGGTGGGATTAGTGGCAATCAGCCCCAGCATTTT. Drawing the rest from reference TRBV11-3 and TRBJ1-5, the complete variable domain is EAGVVQSPRYKIIEKKQPVAFWCNPISGHNTLYWYLQNLGQGPELLIRYENEEAVDDSQLPKDRFSAERLKGVDSTLKIQPAELGDSAVYLCASSLVLGGISGNQPQHFGDGTRLSIL.

The chain has TRBV11-2 and TRBJ2-1; a possible D gene is TRBD1 (6 bases). The CDR3 totals 16 residues. Germline-derived CDR1 and CDR2 are SGHAT and FQNNGV. V was pared by 1 base and J by 2 bases, with 12 bases between. CDR3 nucleotides: TGTGCCAGCAGCTTAGTGAGGGGGACGACCTACAATGAGCAGTTCTTC. As protein: CASSLVRGTTYNEQFF.

Comment on this clone: Other DNA sequences of this sample code for an identical CDR3. This rearrangement joins TRBV7-3 to TRBJ2-7; D assignment may be TRBD1 or TRBD2 (6 bases each). The CDR3 totals 13 residues. Germline assignment: CDR1 SGHTA and CDR2 FQGTGA. Trimming cost V 1 base and J 5 bases, with 9 bases left between them. The DNA for the CDR3 is TGTGCCAGCAGCTTAAAGGGGGGCCACGAGCAGTACTTC. It specifies CASSLKGGHEQYF.

The chain has TRBV4-1 and TRBJ1-4; the match to TRBD1 covers 8 bases. The V gene's germline CDR1 is MGHRA and CDR2 YSYEKL. The J segment lost 8 bases and the V segment lost 3 bases, leaving 8 bases of the junction unmatched. The CDR3 runs 15 residues. The CDR3 bases are TGCGCCAGCAGCCAGACGGACAGGGTGGGGGAAAAACTGTTTTTT. Translated: CASSQTDRVGEKLFF.

The genes are TRBV5-1 and TRBJ2-7; 10 positions agree with TRBD1. The CDR3 is 14 amino acids. Germline values: CDR1 SGHRS, CDR2 YFSETQ. Losses at the gene ends were 4 bases for V and 6 bases for J; bases not matched to a gene: 7. This CDR3 reads CASSAGTGAVEQYF. As DNA, the CDR3 is TGCGCCAGCAGCGCCGGGACAGGGGCAGTCGAGCAGTACTTC.

V and J are TRBV7-9 and TRBJ2-7; 7 nucleotides align to TRBD2. The V segment lost 1 base and the J segment 5 bases; nucleotides outside the gene matches: 5. The CDR3 is 14 residues long. CDR1 SEHNR and CDR2 FQNEAQ come from the germline V gene (reference sequence). CDR3 sequence reads: CASSLGGSGNEQYF. CDR3 nucleotides: TGTGCCAGCAGCTTAGGCGGGAGTGGAAACGAGCAGTACTTC.

About this clone itself: No DNA is shown, since the ends of the CDR3 on it are uncertain; the CDR3 is the one TCRdb lists. This chain joins TRBV7-2 and TRBJ1-1. The CDR3 totals 13 residues, both ends included. The V gene's germline CDR1 is SGHTA and CDR2 FQGNSA. The CDR3 protein is CASSFLWGTEAFF.

The V and J genes are TRBV28 and TRBJ2-7; 8 bases line up with TRBD1. CDR1 and CDR2 from the germline V gene are MDHEN and SYDVKM. The CDR3 contains 15 residues. After removal of 5 bases from V and 0 bases from J, the junction contained 6 bases not matched to a gene. The CDR3 region has the DNA TGTGCCAGCAGTCTGCGGACAGGGTTCTCCTACGAGCAGTACTTC. It specifies CASSLRTGFSYEQYF.

The chain carries TRBV2 and TRBJ1-5; D unclear. Trimming removed 1 base at V and 7 bases at J, with 11 bases between. CDR1 and CDR2 (germline): SNHLY, FYNNEI. The CDR3 spans 14 residues. The chain's CDR3 is CASSEGGRIQPQHF. The CDR3 DNA follows: TGTGCCAGCAGTGAAGGAGGAAGGATCCAGCCCCAGCATTTT.